This TCR beta chain came from a study of blood T cell repertoires in COVID-19. Looking at the study overall: There were acute and convalescent COVID-19 samples, and they came from the United States, Italy and Spain. T cells, B-cell-depleted T cells, or PBMCs provided the cDNA or gDNA that served as material.

The CDR3 sequence is 14 residues long. Germline V gene sequence: CDR1 SGHRS, CDR2 YFSETQ. V was trimmed by 4 bases and J by 4 bases, leaving 14 bases between them. Per the authors' pipeline: Amplifying reference gene primers gave estimates of nucleated cell counts. Using immunoSEQ multiplex PCR, the repertoire was profiled, and TCRdb retains in-frame clones only, with some absent. V and J calls and clone size are copied from that table; D and trimming were computed from the DNA. The sample records 110,000 or so clones, around 80% being singletons. Input material: peripheral blood. This receptor was identified in a man over 45 with acute or convalescent COVID-19. The chain carries TRBV5-1 and TRBJ1-2; no firm D call. The chain's CDR3 is CASSPSRVFYGYTF. The DNA for the CDR3 is TGCGCCAGCAGCCCTTCGCGGGTTTTCTATGGCTACACCTTC.